Reported below is one T cell receptor beta chain. Its antigen target is currently unknown. Per-base qualities were not stored, and no clone one base away is much larger. These data are taken from a study of control samples from healthy donors and cancer patients (dated by TCRdb to the early 2020s). Preparation of the library involved the immunoSEQ multiplex PCR assay. TCRdb re-hosts the immuneACCESS table, in-frame sequences only. Its copies lack some clones; in the studies checked, an unresolved V gene accounts for under half of them, and the cause for the rest is not known. The sample data list 150,000 or so clones, and more than 85% of these were observed just once. The ten largest clones represent less than 6% of the sample. The clonotype originates from a man aged 18 to 29 in good health. The material sequenced was blood.

The nucleotide sequence is given as TGTGCCAGCAGAGAGACAGGCCGATCATCGGCGGAAGCTTTCTTT. Its amino acids are CASRETGRSSAEAFF. The sequence is built from TRBV2 and TRBJ1-1; matching of 6 bases hints at TRBD1 as the D gene. V gives up 6 bases and J gives up 8 bases, and the segment between their germline ends measures 22 bases. The CDR3 measures 15 amino acids from cysteine to phenylalanine. The DNA shown is the 45-base CDR3, in frame from base 1. The CDR1 and CDR2 encoded by the germline V gene are SNHLY and FYNNEI.